Following are 10 T cell receptor beta chains from one sample sequenced in a study of graft-versus-host responses after intestinal transplantation. Profiled with immunoSEQ multiplex PCR; TCRdb holds only in-frame clones, not every one. The data show roughly 120,000 clones, 80% to 95% seen once. These receptors have no identified antigens. Sequencing was performed on unstimulated CD4+ T cells sorted from spleen or lymph node cells, taken before intestinal transplant. The receptors stem from a human donor who received an intestinal transplant.

The gene calls are TRBV27 and TRBJ1-5, with 11 bases identical to TRBD1. The V segment lost 4 bases and the J segment 7 bases; nucleotides outside the gene matches: 9. Germline V gives CDR1 MNHEY, CDR2 SMNVEV (reference sequence). The CDR3 length is 16 residues. CDR3 region: CASSSGQGVHGQPQHF. CDR3 in DNA: TGTGCCAGCAGTTCGGGACAGGGGGTACACGGGCAGCCCCAGCATTTT.

The rearrangement links TRBV9 to TRBJ2-2, with TRBD2 as a possible D gene (5 bases). CDR1 is SGDLS and CDR2 is YYNGEE in the germline V gene. The V gene lost 0 bases and the J gene lost 8 bases, with 11 bases spanning the gap. The CDR3 loop spans 14 amino acids. For the CDR3, the DNA is TGTGCCAGCAGCGTAGTGGGAGCCACAGGGGAGCTGTTTTTT. Translated: CASSVVGATGELFF.

The chain has TRBV9 and TRBJ1-1; no firm D call. This CDR3 region has 15 residues. Germline lookup yields CDR1 SGDLS and CDR2 YYNGEE. Deletions cut 0 bases from V and 3 bases from J, with 12 bases between. This CDR3 reads CASSVARTDYTEAFF. In DNA form, the CDR3 reads TGTGCCAGCAGCGTAGCCCGAACAGATTACACTGAAGCTTTCTTT.

The chain uses TRBV15 and TRBJ2-1; no reliable D call. The CDR3 covers 12 residues. From germline, CDR1 is LNHNV and CDR2 YYDKDF (reference sequence). V lost 0 bases, J lost 6 bases, and 3 bases lay in between. CDR3 region: CATSRDSNEQFF. In DNA, the CDR3 is TGTGCCACCAGCAGAGATTCCAATGAGCAGTTCTTC.

The genes are TRBV10-1 and TRBJ2-1; 12 nucleotides align to TRBD2. J lost 7 bases, V lost 0 bases, and 7 bases had no gene match. In germline, CDR1 is WNHNN, CDR2 SYGVQD (reference sequence). The CDR3 has 17 residues. CDR3 coding DNA: TGCGCCAGCAGTGAGTCGTCTAGCGGGAGGGCCGGGAATGAGCAGTTCTTC. Translated: CASSESSSGRAGNEQFF.

The chain has TRBV30 and TRBJ2-3, with 9 bases fitting TRBD1. The CDR3 spans 14 residues. Germline V gives CDR1 GTSNPN, CDR2 SVGIG (reference sequence). Trimming cost V 3 bases and J 5 bases; bases outside gene matches: 6. The CDR3 reads CAWRRGQGLDTQYF. CDR3 nucleotide sequence: TGTGCCTGGAGGAGGGGACAGGGTTTAGATACGCAGTATTTT.

This chain joins TRBV28 and TRBJ1-2; D unclear. CDR1 and CDR2 (germline): MDHEN, SYDVKM. There are 13 residues in the CDR3. V was cut by 7 bases and J by 2 bases, with 11 bases left in between. CDR3 amino acids: CASTHRGNYGYTF. The CDR3 DNA reads TGTGCCAGCACCCATAGAGGGAACTATGGCTACACCTTC.

The chain combines TRBV14 with TRBJ1-2, with TRBD1 as a possible D gene (5 bases). This CDR3 is 14 amino acids long. The ends were cut back, 4 bases at V and 2 bases at J, with 11 bases in the middle. CDR1 and CDR2 (germline): SGHDN, FVKESK. The CDR3 is CASSRMGGNYGYTF. The CDR3 bases are TGTGCCAGCAGCCGGATGGGGGGGAACTATGGCTACACCTTC.

The V call is TRBV15, the J call TRBJ1-4, with TRBD1 as a possible D gene (6 bases). V lost 3 bases and J 5 bases, leaving 19 bases between the germline ends. The CDR3 loop spans 17 amino acids. Germline CDR1 and CDR2: LNHNV and YYDKDF (reference sequence). Here the CDR3 DNA reads TGTGCCACCAGCAGGGGCGGGGGCCGCTCTCCGAATGAAAAACTGTTTTTT. Its protein product is CATSRGGGRSPNEKLFF.

This chain joins TRBV5-1 and TRBJ2-4; D not resolved. V lost 2 bases to trimming and J lost 0 bases, with 15 bases between them. The CDR3 covers 17 residues. Germline CDR1 SGHRS, CDR2 YFSETQ. The CDR3 here is CASSLNEALLAKNIQYF. The CDR3, as DNA: TGCGCCAGCAGCTTAAACGAGGCTCTGTTAGCCAAAAACATTCAGTACTTC.